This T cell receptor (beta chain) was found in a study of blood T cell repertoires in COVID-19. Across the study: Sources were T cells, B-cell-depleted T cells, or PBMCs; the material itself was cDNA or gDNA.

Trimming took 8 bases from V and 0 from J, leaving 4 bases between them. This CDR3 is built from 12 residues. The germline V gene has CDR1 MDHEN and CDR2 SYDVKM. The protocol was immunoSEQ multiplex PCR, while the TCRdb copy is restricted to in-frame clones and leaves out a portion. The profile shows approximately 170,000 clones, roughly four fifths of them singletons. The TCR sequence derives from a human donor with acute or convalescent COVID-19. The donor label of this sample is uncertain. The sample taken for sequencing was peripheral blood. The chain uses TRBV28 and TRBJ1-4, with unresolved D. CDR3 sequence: CASRATNEKLFF. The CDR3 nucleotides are TGTGCCAGCCGTGCAACTAATGAAAAACTGTTTTTT.